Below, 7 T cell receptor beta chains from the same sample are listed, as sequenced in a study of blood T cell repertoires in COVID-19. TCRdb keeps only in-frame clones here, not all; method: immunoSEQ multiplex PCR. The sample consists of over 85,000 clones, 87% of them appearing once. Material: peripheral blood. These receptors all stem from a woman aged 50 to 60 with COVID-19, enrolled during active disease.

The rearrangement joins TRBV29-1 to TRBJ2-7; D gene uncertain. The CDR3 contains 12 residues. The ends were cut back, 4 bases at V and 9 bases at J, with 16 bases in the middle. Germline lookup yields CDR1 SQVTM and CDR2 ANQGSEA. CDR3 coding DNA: TGCAGCGTTGTTTCTAGTAGCTTGCGGCAGTACTTC. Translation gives CSVVSSSLRQYF.

This CDR3 is CASSSLGQGEQYF. CDR3 coding DNA: TGTGCCAGCAGCTCACTCGGACAGGGGGAGCAGTACTTC. This chain uses TRBV6-2 or TRBV6-3 with TRBJ2-7; 9 nucleotides line up with TRBD1. Unmatched junction bases numbered 7, after V lost 6 bases and J lost 7 bases. The V gene's germline CDR1 is MNHEY and CDR2 SVGEGT. The CDR3 runs to 13 residues.

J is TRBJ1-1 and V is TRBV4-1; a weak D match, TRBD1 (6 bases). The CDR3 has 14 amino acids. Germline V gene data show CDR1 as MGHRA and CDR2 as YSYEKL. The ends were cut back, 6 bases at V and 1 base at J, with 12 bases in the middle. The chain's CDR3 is CASRVQGENTEAFF. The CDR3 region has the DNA TGCGCCAGCAGGGTACAGGGAGAGAACACTGAAGCTTTCTTT.

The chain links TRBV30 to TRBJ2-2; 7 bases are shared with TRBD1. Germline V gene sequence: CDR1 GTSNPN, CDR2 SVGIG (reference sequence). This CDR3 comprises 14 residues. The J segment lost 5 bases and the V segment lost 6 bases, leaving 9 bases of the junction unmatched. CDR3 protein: CACLGDSPTGELFF. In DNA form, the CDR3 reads TGTGCCTGCCTTGGGGACAGCCCTACCGGGGAGCTGTTTTTT.

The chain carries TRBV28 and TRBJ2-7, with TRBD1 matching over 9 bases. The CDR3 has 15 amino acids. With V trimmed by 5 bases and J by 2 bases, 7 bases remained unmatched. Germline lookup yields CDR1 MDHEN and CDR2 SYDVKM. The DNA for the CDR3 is TGTGCCAGCAGTACCCAGGGACAGGGAGCCTACGAGCAGTACTTC. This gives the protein CASSTQGQGAYEQYF.

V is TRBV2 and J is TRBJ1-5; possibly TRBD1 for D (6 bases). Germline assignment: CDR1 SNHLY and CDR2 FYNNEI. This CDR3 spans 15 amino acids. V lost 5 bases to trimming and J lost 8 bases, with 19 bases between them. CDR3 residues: CASSPGQPGIEPQHF. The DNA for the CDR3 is TGTGCCAGCAGTCCAGGACAGCCCGGAATTGAGCCCCAGCATTTT. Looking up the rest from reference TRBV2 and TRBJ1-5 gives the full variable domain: EPEVTQTPSHQVTQMGQEVILRCVPISNHLYFYWYRQILGQKVEFLVSFYNNEISEKSEIFDDQFSVERPDGSNFTLKIRSTKLEDSAMYFCASSPGQPGIEPQHFGDGTRLSIL.

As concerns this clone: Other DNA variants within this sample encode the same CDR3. In DNA form, the CDR3 reads TGTGCCAGCAGCTTAGGCGGCAACACTGAAGCTTTCTTT. This codes for CASSLGGNTEAFF. The V call is TRBV11-2, the J call TRBJ1-1; D gene uncertain. V lost 1 base to trimming and J lost 2 bases, with 5 bases between them. Germline V gene data show CDR1 as SGHAT and CDR2 as FQNNGV. This CDR3 spans 13 amino acids.